A single sample is the source of the 10 T cell receptor beta chains below, sequenced in a study of PD-1 and CTLA-4 blockade in melanoma. The repertoire was sequenced with immunoSEQ multiplex PCR; TCRdb's copy has only in-frame clones and lacks some. Of around 29,000 clones listed, around 90% are singletons. The sample consisted of CD8+ T cells from peripheral blood, taken before anti-PD-1 treatment. These receptors originate from a human donor with melanoma.

The chain has TRBV28 and TRBJ2-2, with D possibly matching TRBD2 (6 bases). V was cut by 3 bases and J by 4 bases, with 9 bases left in between. The CDR3 loop spans 14 amino acids. The germline gives CDR1 MDHEN, CDR2 SYDVKM. CDR3 nucleotides: TGTGCCAGCAGTTTTCGAGCGGGCACCGGGGAGCTGTTTTTT. It codes for CASSFRAGTGELFF.

The chain links TRBV18 to TRBJ1-5, with TRBD1 matching 9 bases. With V trimmed by 6 bases and J by 2 bases, 8 bases remained unmatched. The CDR3 is made up of 16 amino acids. Germline V gene lookup returns CDR1 KGHSH and CDR2 LQKENI. This chain's CDR3 is CASSGTGNGGNQPQHF. The DNA for the CDR3 is TGTGCCAGCTCGGGGACAGGGAACGGGGGCAATCAGCCCCAGCATTTT.

The CDR3 nucleotides read TGCGCCAGCAGCTTGAGGGACACAACCTCTGGAAACACCATATATTTT. Protein sequence: CASSLRDTTSGNTIYF. The chain joins TRBV5-1 to TRBJ1-3; D may be TRBD1 (6 bases). This CDR3 spans 16 amino acids. V lost 1 base to trimming and J lost 0 bases, with 11 bases between them. CDR1 is SGHRS and CDR2 is YFSETQ in the germline V gene.

The V and J genes are TRBV4-1 and TRBJ2-2; D not resolved. Trimming stripped 3 bases from V and 10 bases from J, with 12 bases between. Germline CDR1 is MGHRA and CDR2 is YSYEKL. The CDR3 covers 13 residues. For the CDR3, the DNA is TGCGCCAGCAGCCATCAACGGTCGCAGGAGCTGTTTTTT. This encodes CASSHQRSQELFF.

In its sample, this clone was seen once. The V gene is TRBV19, the J gene TRBJ1-1, with no clear D. The CDR3 contains 13 residues. In germline, CDR1 is LNHDA, CDR2 SQIVND (reference sequence). Trimming took off 3 bases at V and 2 bases at J, with 7 bases between the two ends. The CDR3 sequence: CASSMAYNTEAFF. CDR3 DNA sequence: TGTGCCAGTAGTATGGCCTATAACACTGAAGCTTTCTTT.

The gene calls are TRBV7-8 and TRBJ2-7, with D uncertain. Germline V lookup: CDR1 SGHVS, CDR2 FQNEAQ. This CDR3 is 15 amino acids long. V lost 5 bases, J lost 1 base, and 15 bases lay in between. This CDR3 reads CASSPLAPKSYEQYF. The CDR3, as DNA: TGTGCCAGCAGCCCGTTAGCACCGAAGTCCTACGAGCAGTACTTC.

The DNA of the CDR3 is TGTGCCACCAGTGATGTAGACTTCGGGGAGCTGTTTTTT. This codes for CATSDVDFGELFF. This chain links TRBV24-1 with TRBJ2-2; D not resolved. The V end was cut by 3 bases, the J end by 7 bases, with 8 bases between. The V gene's germline CDR1 is KGHDR and CDR2 SFDVKD. CDR3 length equals 13 residues.

This clone showed up just once. This chain uses TRBV14 with TRBJ1-4; the D gene is possibly TRBD1 (5 bases). V lost 4 bases, J lost 8 bases, and 17 bases lay in between. Germline V gives CDR1 SGHDN, CDR2 FVKESK. The CDR3 length is 15 residues. The CDR3 loop reads CASSLRTGLWEKLFF. The CDR3, as DNA: TGTGCCAGCAGCCTTAGGACGGGACTGTGGGAAAAACTGTTTTTT. Full variable domain (rest looked up from reference TRBV14 and TRBJ1-4): EAGVTQFPSHSVIEKGQTVTLRCDPISGHDNLYWYRRVMGKEIKFLLHFVKESKQDESGMPNNRFLAERTGGTYSTLKVQPAELEDSGVYFCASSLRTGLWEKLFFGSGTQLSVL.

The chain is built from TRBV30 and TRBJ1-1; a weak D match, TRBD1 (6 bases). The V end was cut by 1 base, the J end by 5 bases, with 11 bases between. Germline values: CDR1 GTSNPN, CDR2 SVGIG (reference sequence). The CDR3 sequence is 13 residues long. The chain's CDR3 is CAWSAGGLTEAFF. The CDR3 DNA sequence: TGTGCCTGGAGTGCGGGGGGGCTAACTGAAGCTTTCTTT.

The chain employs TRBV6-5 and TRBJ2-1; 9 positions agree with TRBD2. Trimming at V came to 1 base and at J to 4 bases, leaving 2 bases not matched to a gene. CDR3 length equals 15 residues. Germline CDR1 MNHEY, CDR2 SVGAGI. CDR3 in DNA: TGTGCCAGCAGTTACTTAGCGGGGGTTTACAATGAGCAGTTCTTC. Protein product: CASSYLAGVYNEQFF.